These 6 T cell receptor beta chains were sequenced from one sample in a study of cytomegalovirus exposure and HLA in healthy donors. The PCR was carried out with 60 Vbeta primers and 13 Jbeta primers. Produced via immunoSEQ multiplex PCR; TCRdb's table is partial and in-frame only. In the table there are more than 100,000 clones, about four fifths of which are singletons. Input material: PBMCs. These receptors originate from a male donor in good health and CMV-seronegative.

The chain carries TRBV30 and TRBJ2-1; 7 bases fit TRBD1. This CDR3 comprises 14 residues. Germline V gene lookup returns CDR1 GTSNPN and CDR2 SVGIG (reference sequence). The V gene end was trimmed by 5 bases and the J gene end by 2 bases; junction bases not matched to a gene: 6. The CDR3 region is CAWDPGTAYNEQFF. The CDR3 coding sequence is TGTGCCTGGGATCCGGGGACAGCCTACAATGAGCAGTTCTTC.

The chain employs TRBV6-1 and TRBJ1-5, with TRBD1 as a possible D gene (6 bases). The CDR3 covers 13 residues. Deletions cut 5 bases from V and 5 bases from J, with 10 bases between. Germline V gives CDR1 MNHNS, CDR2 SASEGT. The CDR3 DNA reads TGTGCCAGCAGTCACAGGGCTGATCAGCCCCAGCATTTT. Its protein is CASSHRADQPQHF.

The rearrangement joins TRBV10-3 to TRBJ2-5, with D tentatively TRBD2 (5 bases). Germline CDR1 is ENHRY and CDR2 is SYGVKD. The V end lost 2 bases, the J end lost 5 bases, and 12 bases lay between the germline ends. CDR3 length equals 14 residues. The DNA of the CDR3 is TGTGCCATCAGTGAGAAGAGGGCGCGGGAGACCCAGTACTTC. The encoded protein is CAISEKRARETQYF.

This chain links TRBV18 with TRBJ1-5; perhaps TRBD1 as D (6 bases). This CDR3 spans 14 amino acids. Per germline, CDR1 KGHSH and CDR2 LQKENI. The V and J ends lost 3 bases and 4 bases respectively, with 10 bases between them. The CDR3 protein is CASSPGQGNQPQHF. In nucleotides, the CDR3 is TGTGCCAGCTCACCCGGGCAGGGGAATCAGCCCCAGCATTTT.

The V gene is TRBV5-4, the J gene TRBJ2-4, with D maybe TRBD2 (6 bases). CDR3 length: 14 amino acids. Germline CDR1 and CDR2: SGHNT and YYREEE (reference sequence). The V gene lost 3 bases and the J gene lost 0 bases, with 7 bases spanning the gap. DNA for the CDR3: TGTGCCAGCAGCTGGGGGGTAGCCAAAAACATTCAGTACTTC. This gives the protein CASSWGVAKNIQYF.

The chain has TRBV9 and TRBJ2-2; TRBD2 might be the D (6 bases). The germline V gene encodes CDR1 SGDLS and CDR2 YYNGEE. This CDR3 is 15 amino acids long. Trimming removed 4 bases at V and 3 bases at J, with 13 bases between. CDR3 loop: CASSISREYTGELFF. Written as DNA, the CDR3 is TGTGCCAGCAGCATATCCCGGGAGTACACCGGGGAGCTGTTTTTT.